These 5 T cell receptor beta chains came from one sample sequenced in a study of cytomegalovirus exposure and HLA in healthy donors. PCR involved 60 Vbeta and 13 Jbeta primers. Using immunoSEQ multiplex PCR, the repertoire was profiled, and TCRdb retains in-frame clones only, with some absent. The table lists about 130,000 clones, 75% of them singletons. The material sequenced was PBMCs. The receptors stem from a woman between 45 and 65 years old in good health and CMV-seronegative.

The CDR3, as DNA: TGCGCCAGCAGCTGGAACAGTGCTGGCAATTCACCCCTCCACTTT. This sequence encodes CASSWNSAGNSPLHF. This chain uses TRBV5-1 with TRBJ1-6; D remains unclear. V lost 3 bases and J 7 bases, leaving 14 bases between the germline ends. Germline CDR1 is SGHRS and CDR2 is YFSETQ. This CDR3 has 15 residues.

The chain uses TRBV29-1 and TRBJ2-2; D possibly corresponds to TRBD2 (6 bases). The germline CDR1 and CDR2 sequences are SQVTM and ANQGSEA. This CDR3 has 15 residues. The ends were cut back, 2 bases at V and 4 bases at J, with 14 bases in the middle. This CDR3 is CSVEYGGTGTGELFF. The CDR3 bases are TGCAGCGTTGAATATGGAGGGACGGGCACCGGGGAGCTGTTTTTT.

The V gene is TRBV5-4, the J gene TRBJ2-1; TRBD1 matches 10 bases. CDR3 length: 14 residues. Germline V lookup: CDR1 SGHNT, CDR2 YYREEE (reference sequence). Trimming cost V 4 bases and J 11 bases; bases outside gene matches: 9. The CDR3 loop is CASSPVGTGEKQFF. The CDR3 coding sequence is TGTGCCAGCAGCCCCGTAGGGACAGGGGAAAAGCAGTTCTTC.

This chain links TRBV4-1 with TRBJ2-3; 8 bases are a match to TRBD1. This CDR3 is built from 12 residues. Per the germline V gene, CDR1 is MGHRA and CDR2 is YSYEKL. With 2 bases clipped from V and 13 bases from J, the junction kept 5 bases outside the gene matches. CDR3 nucleotides: TGCGCCAGCAGCCAACCCAGGGGGCGCAAGTATTTT. Its translation: CASSQPRGRKYF.

DNA for the CDR3: TGTGCCAGCAGCCGCAACGGTTTGTCCGAGCAGTACTTC. Amino acids: CASSRNGLSEQYF. The chain employs TRBV7-9 and TRBJ2-7; D gene uncertain. Trimming took off 5 bases at V and 6 bases at J, with 14 bases between the two ends. The V gene's germline CDR1 is SEHNR and CDR2 FQNEAQ (reference sequence). This CDR3 region has 13 residues.